This T cell receptor (beta chain) was observed in a study of CD8 T cells in Susac syndrome. Study-level results: Clonal expansion of Susac CD8+ cells peaked in TEMRA cells, and it also peaked in active patients. Total CD8+ and CD8+ TEMRA repertoires contained fewer than 20 and five Susac-specific public clones, respectively.

V lost 5 bases and J lost 3; bases outside the gene matches: 4. CDR1 MNHEY and CDR2 SVGAGI come from the germline V gene. This CDR3 spans 13 amino acids. The authors reverse transcribed roughly 0.5 to 1 ug RNA with random hexamers. The authors amplified TCR beta CDR3 across 54 Vbeta and 13 Jbeta using immunoSEQ multiplex PCR. In TCRdb, the immunoSEQ multiplex PCR reads were re-called with MiXCR into one record per CDR3 protein. The table records 100,000 to 150,000 distinct CDR3 sequences, around 94% of them present only once. Patients with Susac syndrome showed fulfilment of recently defined diagnostic criteria for definite or probable disease. On this clonotype: Its antigen is unknown.

This chain uses TRBV6-5 with TRBJ2-7; TRBD1 aligns across 7 bases. Sequenced input: CD8+ T cells from PBMCs. This TCR was recovered from a human donor with Susac syndrome. CDR3 sequence reads: CASSLGQFYEQYF. CDR3 nucleotide sequence: TGTGCCAGCAGTCTGGGACAGTTCTACGAGCAGTACTTC.